The 4 T cell receptor beta chains in this list originate from one sample, sequenced in a study of blood T cell repertoires in COVID-19. Produced via immunoSEQ multiplex PCR; TCRdb's table is partial and in-frame only. The table has 270,000 or so clones, around 90% seen once. Sequenced: peripheral blood. The receptors shown here come from a woman aged 55 to 70 with COVID-19, enrolled during active disease.

The V gene is TRBV30, the J gene TRBJ1-1; maybe TRBD1 (5 bases). V lost 4 bases and J 4 bases, leaving 16 bases between the germline ends. Germline V lookup: CDR1 GTSNPN, CDR2 SVGIG (reference sequence). This CDR3 contains 14 residues. The CDR3 nucleotides are TGTGCCTGGAAATTTTGGGGCGGGGGCACTGAAGCTTTCTTT. Encoded protein: CAWKFWGGGTEAFF.

Here the CDR3 DNA reads TGCGCCAGCAGCCAATACAGGGGTGGCTATGGCTACACCTTC. This codes for CASSQYRGGYGYTF. The chain combines TRBV4-3 with TRBJ1-2, with 7 bases matching TRBD1. Germline-derived CDR1 and CDR2 are LGHNA and YSLEER. The CDR3 consists of 14 residues. The V gene end was trimmed by 2 bases and the J gene end by 4 bases; junction bases not matched to a gene: 4.

This chain uses TRBV10-3 with TRBJ2-5, with 14 bases matching TRBD2. The J segment lost 4 bases and the V segment lost 3 bases, leaving 4 bases of the junction unmatched. The CDR3 extends over 16 amino acids. Germline loops: CDR1 ENHRY, CDR2 SYGVKD. CDR3 sequence: CAISDSGTSGGETQYF. The DNA for the CDR3 is TGTGCCATCAGTGACTCCGGGACTAGCGGGGGAGAGACCCAGTACTTC.

The J gene is TRBJ1-2, the V gene TRBV7-2; TRBD1 matches 9 bases. The CDR3 spans 15 residues. After removal of 6 bases from V and 4 bases from J, the junction contained 9 bases not matched to a gene. Germline loops: CDR1 SGHTA, CDR2 FQGNSA. The CDR3, as DNA: TGTGCCAGCAGACGAAACCCGGGACAGGGCTATGGCTACACCTTC. Translating gives CASRRNPGQGYGYTF.